The subject of this entry is one T cell receptor beta chain. Distinct nucleotide sequences in the sample also encode this CDR3. This entry is derived from a study of shared clonotypes between healthy human individuals. Healthy HIV-negative adults with no recent acute infections or vaccinations were recruited as donors. All the donors were Caucasian adults who lived in Nashville, Tennessee. For every subset, genomic DNA was evenly distributed across several immunoSEQ plates. Authors' processing steps: Filtering differed since immunoSEQ provided only junctions, with no quality scores. Some clones are missing from TCRdb's copy, which holds only in-frame ones; the method was immunoSEQ multiplex PCR. V, J and clone size are taken as reported in that table, and D and trimming were inferred from the DNA itself. Of 450,000 or so clones in the sample, roughly 80% are singletons; the top ten hold about 12%.

V was clipped by 3 bases and J by 2 bases, with 4 bases between them. The CDR3 has 11 amino acids. CDR1 DFQATT and CDR2 SNEGSKA come from the germline V gene (reference sequence). This clonotype was obtained from a woman aged 40 to 50 in good health. Some clones in this sample may be carry-over from other donors' samples. The rearrangement uses TRBV20-1 and TRBJ1-2; D uncertain. The sequenced material came from PBMCs. The CDR3 nucleotides are TGCAGTGCTAGTCCGAACTATGGCTACACCTTC. Translating it yields CSASPNYGYTF.